This T cell receptor (beta chain) is from a study of blood T cell repertoires in COVID-19. Study overall: COVID-19 samples collected from the United States, Italy and Spain covered acute and convalescent phases. In each case, the material was cDNA or gDNA derived from T cells, B-cell-depleted T cells, or PBMCs.

Germline V gene data show CDR1 as SEHNR and CDR2 as FQNEAQ (reference sequence). CDR3 length: 13 residues. The junction had 3 bases not matched to a gene; V was cut back by 5 bases and J by 3 bases. Authors' processing steps: Amplification of reference gene primers was used by the study to estimate nucleated cell counts. Profiled with immunoSEQ multiplex PCR; TCRdb holds only in-frame clones, not every one. The V and J calls and clone size were taken over from that table, and D and trimming were inferred from the DNA. Here the sample spans fewer than 250,000 clones, 86% being singletons. V is TRBV7-9 and J is TRBJ1-1; TRBD1 agrees at 7 bases. Sequencing used peripheral blood. This sequence originates from a man aged 50-59 years with acute or convalescent COVID-19. This chain's CDR3 is CASSPQGDTEAFF. CDR3 bases: TGTGCCAGCAGCCCTCAGGGGGACACTGAAGCTTTCTTT.